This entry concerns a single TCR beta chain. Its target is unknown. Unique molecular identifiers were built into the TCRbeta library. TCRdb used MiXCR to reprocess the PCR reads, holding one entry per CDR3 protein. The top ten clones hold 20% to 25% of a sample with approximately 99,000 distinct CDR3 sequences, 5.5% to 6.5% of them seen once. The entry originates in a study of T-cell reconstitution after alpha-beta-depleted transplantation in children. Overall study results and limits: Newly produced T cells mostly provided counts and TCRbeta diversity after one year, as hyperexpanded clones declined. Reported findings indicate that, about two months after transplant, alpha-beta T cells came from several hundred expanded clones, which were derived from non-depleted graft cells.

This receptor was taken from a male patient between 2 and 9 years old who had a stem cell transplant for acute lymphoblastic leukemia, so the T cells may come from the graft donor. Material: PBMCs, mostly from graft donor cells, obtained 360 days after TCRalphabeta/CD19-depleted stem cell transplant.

The CDR3 loop reads CASSTGTGPYEQYF. In DNA, the CDR3 is TGTGCCAGCAGTACCGGGACAGGGCCCTACGAGCAGTACTTC. V usage is TRBV6-1 and J usage is TRBJ2-7; TRBD1 agrees at 9 bases. The V gene end was trimmed by 5 bases and the J gene end by 2 bases; junction bases not matched to a gene: 4. Per the germline V gene, CDR1 is MNHNS and CDR2 is SASEGT. This CDR3 contains 14 residues.